Below are 8 T cell receptor beta chains sequenced from a single sample in a study of T cells expressing NK-cell markers. TCRdb re-called the 5' RACE reads and gives one entry per CDR3 protein, without DNA. The sample totals about 150,000 distinct CDR3 sequences; its top ten clones hold around 37%. Sequencing was performed on blood T cells: a sorted CD56 or NKG2C T cell subset, CD4+ or CD8+ T cells, or bulk PBMC T cells (not recorded which). The receptor source for this set is a woman aged 45-59 years in good health.

The V call is TRBV24-1, the J call TRBJ2-5; TCRdb's D call, TRBD1, is unchecked because there is no DNA. Germline V lookup: CDR1 KGHDR, CDR2 SFDVKD. The CDR3 sequence is 17 residues long. The CDR3 protein is CATSPNPAPGGRETQYF.

The chain has TRBV7-8 and TRBJ2-1. From germline, CDR1 is SGHVS and CDR2 FQNEAQ. The CDR3 covers 15 residues. The CDR3 region is CASSFIREWGNEQFF.

The gene calls are TRBV7-2 and TRBJ2-5; the TCRdb call, TRBD1, lacks DNA for checking. CDR3 length: 15 residues. Germline values: CDR1 SGHTA, CDR2 FQGNSA. CDR3 amino acids: CASSWSAGVGETQYF.

This sequence joins TRBV5-6 and TRBJ2-5; TCRdb's assignment of TRBD1 cannot be checked, as there is no DNA. The CDR3 runs to 14 residues. Germline loops: CDR1 SGHDT, CDR2 YYEEEE. The chain's CDR3 is CASSPGQKKETQYF.

V gene TRBV28 combines with J gene TRBJ2-7; TCRdb calls TRBD1, which cannot be checked without DNA. CDR1 and CDR2 from the germline V gene are MDHEN and SYDVKM. CDR3 length equals 13 residues. The CDR3 spells CASSLGGRTEQYF.

The chain combines TRBV6-5 with TRBJ2-1; checking the TCRdb D call of TRBD1 is not possible without DNA. The CDR3 runs 16 residues. CDR1 is MNHEY and CDR2 is SVGAGI in the germline V gene. The CDR3 reads CASNKRGVLSSNEQFF.

The chain employs TRBV10-3 and TRBJ1-6; TCRdb's D call of TRBD1 is untestable without DNA. CDR1 ENHRY and CDR2 SYGVKD come from the germline V gene. The CDR3 totals 14 residues. This CDR3 is CAIRDRDYNSPLHF.

The CDR3 loop reads CASSYTAGFDEQYF. The J gene is TRBJ2-7, the V gene TRBV6-5. The CDR3 spans 14 residues. Germline assignment: CDR1 MNHEY and CDR2 SVGAGI.